This TCR beta chain was recovered during a study of radiotherapy plus CTLA-4 blockade in lung cancer. Study-level information: Of the patients, roughly 17% showed objective responses and more than 30% attained disease control.

Study findings and constraints: Among reported predictors of response, early blood T cell clone dynamics with interferon-beta performed best. Expansion in blood of tumor-derived TCR clones was seen after radiotherapy plus ipilimumab.

Germline V gene lookup returns CDR1 SGHAT and CDR2 FQDESV (reference sequence). This CDR3 comprises 16 residues. V lost 3 bases, J lost 8 bases, and 11 bases stayed unmatched. The assay was immunoSEQ multiplex PCR, and TCRdb's table has in-frame clones only and misses some. The profile covers fewer than 85,000 clones, with around 87% appearing a single time and over 0.75% taken by the ten largest. As for this clone: Antigen unknown.

This sequence was found in a human donor with non-small cell lung cancer who had stable disease on radiotherapy plus ipilimumab. Sample: peripheral blood, taken from a patient treated with radiotherapy plus ipilimumab. This chain joins TRBV11-1 and TRBJ2-1; 9 nucleotides match TRBD2. CDR3 sequence (DNA): TGTGCCAGCAGCTTGTCTAGCGGGATGAAGAGGTATGAGCAGTTCTTC. It encodes CASSLSSGMKRYEQFF.